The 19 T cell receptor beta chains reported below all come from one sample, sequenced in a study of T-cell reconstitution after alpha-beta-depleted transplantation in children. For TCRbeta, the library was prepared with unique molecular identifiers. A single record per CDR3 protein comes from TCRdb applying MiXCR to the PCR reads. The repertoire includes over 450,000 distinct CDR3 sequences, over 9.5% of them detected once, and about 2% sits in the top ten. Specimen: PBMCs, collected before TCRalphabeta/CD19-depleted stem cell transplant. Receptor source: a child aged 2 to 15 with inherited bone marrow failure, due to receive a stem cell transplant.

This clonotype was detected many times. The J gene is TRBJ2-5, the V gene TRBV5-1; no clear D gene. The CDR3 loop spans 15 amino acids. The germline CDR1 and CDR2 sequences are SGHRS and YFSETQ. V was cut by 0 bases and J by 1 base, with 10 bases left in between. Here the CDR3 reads CASSLVGSTQETQYF. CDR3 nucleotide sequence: TGCGCCAGCAGCTTGGTAGGATCAACCCAAGAGACCCAGTACTTC.

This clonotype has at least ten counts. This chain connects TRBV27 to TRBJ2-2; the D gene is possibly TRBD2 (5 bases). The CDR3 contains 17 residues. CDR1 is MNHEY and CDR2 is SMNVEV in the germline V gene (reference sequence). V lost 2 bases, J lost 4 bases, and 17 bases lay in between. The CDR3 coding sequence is TGTGCCAGCAGTTTACCCTCCTCGGGAATAGTCACCGGGGAGCTGTTTTTT. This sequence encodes CASSLPSSGIVTGELFF.

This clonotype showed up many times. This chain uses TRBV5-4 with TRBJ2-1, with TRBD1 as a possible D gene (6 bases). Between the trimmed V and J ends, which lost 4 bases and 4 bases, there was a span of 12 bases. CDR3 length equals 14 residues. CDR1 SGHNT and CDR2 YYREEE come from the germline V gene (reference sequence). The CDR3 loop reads CASSDNRDYNEQFF. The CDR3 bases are TGTGCCAGCAGCGACAACAGGGATTACAATGAGCAGTTCTTC.

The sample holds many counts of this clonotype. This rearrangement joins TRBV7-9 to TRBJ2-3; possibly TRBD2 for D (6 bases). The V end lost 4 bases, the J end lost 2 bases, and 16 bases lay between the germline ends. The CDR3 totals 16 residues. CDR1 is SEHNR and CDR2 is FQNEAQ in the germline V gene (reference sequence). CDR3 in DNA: TGTGCCAGCAGCTCCCGGGACTTCCAGCTCACAGATACGCAGTATTTT. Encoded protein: CASSSRDFQLTDTQYF.

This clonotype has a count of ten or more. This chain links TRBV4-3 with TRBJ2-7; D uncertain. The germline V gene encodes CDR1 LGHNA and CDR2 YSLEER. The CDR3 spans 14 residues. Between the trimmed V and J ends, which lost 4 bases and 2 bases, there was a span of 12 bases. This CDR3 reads CASSPVGHTYEQYF. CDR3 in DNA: TGCGCCAGCAGCCCCGTCGGGCATACCTACGAGCAGTACTTC.

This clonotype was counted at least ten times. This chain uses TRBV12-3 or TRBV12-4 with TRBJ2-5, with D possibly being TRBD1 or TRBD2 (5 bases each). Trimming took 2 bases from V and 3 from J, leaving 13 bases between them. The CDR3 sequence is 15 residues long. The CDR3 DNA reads TGTGCCAGCAGTTTAACTCGGGACGCGGAAGAGACCCAGTACTTC. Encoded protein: CASSLTRDAEETQYF.

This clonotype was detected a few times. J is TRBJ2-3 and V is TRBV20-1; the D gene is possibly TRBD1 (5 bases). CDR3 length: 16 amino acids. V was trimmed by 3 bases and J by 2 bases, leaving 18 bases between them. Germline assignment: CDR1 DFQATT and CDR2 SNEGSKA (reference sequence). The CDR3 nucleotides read TGCAGTGCTAGTTTGGCGAGTCAGGGAACCACAGATACGCAGTATTTT. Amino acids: CSASLASQGTTDTQYF.

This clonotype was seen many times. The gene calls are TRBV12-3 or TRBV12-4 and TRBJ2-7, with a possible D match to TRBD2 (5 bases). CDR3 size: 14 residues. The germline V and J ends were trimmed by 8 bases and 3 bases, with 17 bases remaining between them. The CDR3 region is CASFNGQAGYEQYF. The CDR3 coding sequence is TGTGCCAGCTTTAATGGGCAGGCGGGCTACGAGCAGTACTTC.

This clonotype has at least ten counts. The chain's CDR3 is CASSYGTSGSEQYF. The CDR3 coding sequence is TGTGCCAGCAGTTACGGGACTAGCGGGAGCGAGCAGTACTTC. The chain joins TRBV6-2 or TRBV6-3 to TRBJ2-7; 14 bases map to TRBD2. V gave up 2 bases and J gave up 6 bases; unmatched junction bases: 0. CDR3 length: 14 residues. Germline assignment: CDR1 MNHEY and CDR2 SVGEGT.

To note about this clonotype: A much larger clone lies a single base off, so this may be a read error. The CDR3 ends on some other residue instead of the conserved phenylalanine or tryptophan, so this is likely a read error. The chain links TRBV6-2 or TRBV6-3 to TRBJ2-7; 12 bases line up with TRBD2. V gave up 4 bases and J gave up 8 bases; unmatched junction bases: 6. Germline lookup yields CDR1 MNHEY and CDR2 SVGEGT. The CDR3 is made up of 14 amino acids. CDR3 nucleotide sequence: TGTGCCAGCAGTTCCGGACTAGCGGGATTAAAGCAGTACCTC. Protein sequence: CASSSGLAGLKQYL.

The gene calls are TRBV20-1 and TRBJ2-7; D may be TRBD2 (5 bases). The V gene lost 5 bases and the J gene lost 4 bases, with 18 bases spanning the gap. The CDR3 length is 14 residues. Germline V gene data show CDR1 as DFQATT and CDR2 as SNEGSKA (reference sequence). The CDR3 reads CSAGPIREPYEQYF. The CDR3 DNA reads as TGCAGTGCTGGTCCGATCCGGGAACCGTACGAGCAGTACTTC.

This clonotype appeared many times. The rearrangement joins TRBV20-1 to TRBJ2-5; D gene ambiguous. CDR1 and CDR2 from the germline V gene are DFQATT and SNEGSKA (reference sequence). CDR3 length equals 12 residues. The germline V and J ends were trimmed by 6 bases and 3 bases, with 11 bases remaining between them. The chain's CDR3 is CSAKTFEETQYF. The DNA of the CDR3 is TGCAGTGCGAAGACATTCGAAGAGACCCAGTACTTC.

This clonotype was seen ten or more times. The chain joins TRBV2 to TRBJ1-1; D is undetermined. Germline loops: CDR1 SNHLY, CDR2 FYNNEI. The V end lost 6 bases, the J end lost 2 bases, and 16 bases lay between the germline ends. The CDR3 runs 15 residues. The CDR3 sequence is CASRVPGGYNTEAFF. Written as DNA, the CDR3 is TGTGCCAGCAGGGTCCCTGGAGGATATAACACTGAAGCTTTCTTT.

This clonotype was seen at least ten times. The CDR3 bases are TGCAGTGCTTCAGGTGGGGTTTTGAGGGAAGAGACCCAGTACTTC. Its protein is CSASGGVLREETQYF. The V gene is TRBV20-1, the J gene TRBJ2-5; a possible D gene is TRBD2 (5 bases). CDR3 length equals 15 residues. Germline V gene data show CDR1 as DFQATT and CDR2 as SNEGSKA (reference sequence). Trimming pared 5 bases from V and 3 bases from J, leaving 19 bases between.

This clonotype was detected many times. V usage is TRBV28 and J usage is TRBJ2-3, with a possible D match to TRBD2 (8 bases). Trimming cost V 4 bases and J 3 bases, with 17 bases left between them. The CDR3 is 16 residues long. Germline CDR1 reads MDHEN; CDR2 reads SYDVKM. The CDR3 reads CASSSRGGGRTDTQYF. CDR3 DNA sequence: TGTGCCAGCAGTTCCCGAGGGGGCGGGAGGACAGATACGCAGTATTTT.

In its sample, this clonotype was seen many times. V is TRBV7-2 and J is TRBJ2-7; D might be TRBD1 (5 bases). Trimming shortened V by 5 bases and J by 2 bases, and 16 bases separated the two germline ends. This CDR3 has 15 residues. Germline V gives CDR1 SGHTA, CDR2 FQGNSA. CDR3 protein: CASSPTWSRAYEQYF. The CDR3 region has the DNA TGTGCCAGCAGCCCAACATGGAGCAGGGCCTACGAGCAGTACTTC. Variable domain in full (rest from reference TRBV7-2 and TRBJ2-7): GAGVSQSPSNKVTEKGKDVELRCDPISGHTALYWYRQSLGQGLEFLIYFQGNSAPDKSGLPSDRFSAERTGGSVSTLTIQRTQQEDSAVYLCASSPTWSRAYEQYFGPGTRLTVT.

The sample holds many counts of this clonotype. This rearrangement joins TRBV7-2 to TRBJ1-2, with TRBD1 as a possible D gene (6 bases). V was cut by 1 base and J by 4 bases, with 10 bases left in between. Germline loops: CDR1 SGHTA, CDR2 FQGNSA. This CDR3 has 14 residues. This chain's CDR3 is CASSLGRGFYGYTF. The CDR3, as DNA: TGTGCCAGCAGCTTAGGGAGGGGGTTCTATGGCTACACCTTC.

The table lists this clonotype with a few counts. CDR3: CASSQEPSGSYEQYF. As DNA, the CDR3 is TGTGCCAGCAGCCAAGAACCTAGCGGGAGCTACGAGCAGTACTTC. This chain uses TRBV14 with TRBJ2-7, with TRBD2 matching over 10 bases. The CDR3 contains 15 residues. Per the germline V gene, CDR1 is SGHDN and CDR2 is FVKESK. V trimming: 0 bases; J trimming: 3 bases; junction bases outside the gene matches: 2.

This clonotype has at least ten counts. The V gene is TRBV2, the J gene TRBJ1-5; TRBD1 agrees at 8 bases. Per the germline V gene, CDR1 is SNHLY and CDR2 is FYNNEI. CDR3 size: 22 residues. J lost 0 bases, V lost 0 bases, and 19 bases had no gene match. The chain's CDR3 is CASSEALDGRQGWGYSNQPQHF. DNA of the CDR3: TGTGCCAGCAGTGAAGCCCTTGACGGACGACAGGGGTGGGGGTATAGCAATCAGCCCCAGCATTTT.